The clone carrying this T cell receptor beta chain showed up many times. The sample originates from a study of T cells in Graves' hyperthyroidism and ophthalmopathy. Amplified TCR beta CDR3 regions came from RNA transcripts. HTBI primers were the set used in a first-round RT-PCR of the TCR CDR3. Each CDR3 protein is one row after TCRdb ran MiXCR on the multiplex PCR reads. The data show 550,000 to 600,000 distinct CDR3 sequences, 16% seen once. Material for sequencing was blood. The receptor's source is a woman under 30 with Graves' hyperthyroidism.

The CDR3 reads CASSLGDLLFKPQHF. CDR3 bases: TGTGCCAGCAGTTTAGGGGACCTTCTGTTTAAGCCCCAGCATTTT. V usage is TRBV28 and J usage is TRBJ1-5; perhaps TRBD1 as D (5 bases). The CDR3 covers 15 residues. V was shortened by 2 bases and J by 8 bases, with 16 bases between the two germline ends. Germline CDR1 and CDR2: MDHEN and SYDVKM.